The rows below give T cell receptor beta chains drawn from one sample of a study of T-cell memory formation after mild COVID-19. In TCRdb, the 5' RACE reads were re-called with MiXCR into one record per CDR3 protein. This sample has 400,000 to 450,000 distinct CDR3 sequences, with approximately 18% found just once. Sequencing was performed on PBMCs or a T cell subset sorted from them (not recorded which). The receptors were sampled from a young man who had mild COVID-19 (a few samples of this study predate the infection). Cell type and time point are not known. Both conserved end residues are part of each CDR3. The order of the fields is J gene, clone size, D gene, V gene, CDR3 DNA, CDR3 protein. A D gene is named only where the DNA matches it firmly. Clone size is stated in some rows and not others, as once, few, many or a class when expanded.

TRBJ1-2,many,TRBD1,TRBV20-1,TGCAGTGCTAGAGTTACAGGGGGCGGCTATGGCTACACCTTC,CSARVTGGGYGYTF
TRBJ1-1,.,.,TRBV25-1,TGTGCCAGCAGTGAACTTGTGGCCACTGAAGCTTTCTTT,CASSELVATEAFF
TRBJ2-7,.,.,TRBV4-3,TGCGCCAGCAGCCAAGAAAAGCAGGGATCCAACGAGCAGTACTTC,CASSQEKQGSNEQYF
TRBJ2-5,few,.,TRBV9,TGTGCCAGCAGCGTAGCTGCGGGGGCCCAAGAGACCCAGTACTTC,CASSVAAGAQETQYF
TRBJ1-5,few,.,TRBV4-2,TGTGCCAGCAGCCAAGATTGGGCAGGGCCTCAGCCCCAGCATTTT,CASSQDWAGPQPQHF
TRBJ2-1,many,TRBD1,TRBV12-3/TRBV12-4,TGTGCCAGCAGTGGACAGGGCAATGAGCAGTTCTTC,CASSGQGNEQFF
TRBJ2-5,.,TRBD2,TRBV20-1,TGCAGTGCTAGCCAGGAGGGAGGGAGGGAGTACCAAGAGACCCAGTACTTC,CSASQEGGREYQETQYF
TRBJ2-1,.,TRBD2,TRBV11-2,TGTGCCAGCAGACATCATGGAGCGGGAAATGAGCAGTTCTTC,CASRHHGAGNEQFF
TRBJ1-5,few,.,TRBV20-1,TGCAGTGCTAGAGATTTCAGTTCTGGAGGCAATCAGCCCCAGCATTTT,CSARDFSSGGNQPQHF
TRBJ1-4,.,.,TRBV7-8,TGTGCCAGCAGCTATGGAAGGGTTGCGGCTAATGAAAAACTGTTTTTT,CASSYGRVAANEKLFF
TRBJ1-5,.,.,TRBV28,TGTGCCAGCAGTCCGGATCGCAGGGGTTATAGCAATCAGCCCCAGCATTTT,CASSPDRRGYSNQPQHF
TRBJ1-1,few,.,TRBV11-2,TGTGCCAGCAGACTCGCAGGGAACACTGAAGCTTTCTTT,CASRLAGNTEAFF
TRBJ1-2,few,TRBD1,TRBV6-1,TGTGCCAGCACCGACGGACAGGGGGCAGGTCGAGGCTACACCTTC,CASTDGQGAGRGYTF
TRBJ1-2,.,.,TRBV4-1,TGCGCCAGCAGCCAAGTGTTCAGGCGGGCTGGCTACACCTTC,CASSQVFRRAGYTF
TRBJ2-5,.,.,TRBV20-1,TGCAGTGCTAGACAGCCCGGGCAGGGGATTCCCCAGTACTTC,CSARQPGQGIPQYF
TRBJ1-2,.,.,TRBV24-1,TGTGCCACCTCACGCTCCCCCGACAGCTATGGCTACACCTTC,CATSRSPDSYGYTF
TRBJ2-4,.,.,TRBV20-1,TGCAGTGCTAGGCAGGGAAGTCCACAAAACATTCAGTACTTC,CSARQGSPQNIQYF
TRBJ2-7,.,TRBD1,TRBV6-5,TGTGCCAGCAGTCAGGGGGCGGCGGGCTACAATGAGCAGTACTTC,CASSQGAAGYNEQYF
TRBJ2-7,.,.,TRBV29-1,TGCAGCGTTGAAGATAACGAGCAGTACTTC,CSVEDNEQYF
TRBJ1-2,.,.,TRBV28,TGTGCCAGCAGAGGTACAGAAAACTATGGCTACACCTTC,CASRGTENYGYTF